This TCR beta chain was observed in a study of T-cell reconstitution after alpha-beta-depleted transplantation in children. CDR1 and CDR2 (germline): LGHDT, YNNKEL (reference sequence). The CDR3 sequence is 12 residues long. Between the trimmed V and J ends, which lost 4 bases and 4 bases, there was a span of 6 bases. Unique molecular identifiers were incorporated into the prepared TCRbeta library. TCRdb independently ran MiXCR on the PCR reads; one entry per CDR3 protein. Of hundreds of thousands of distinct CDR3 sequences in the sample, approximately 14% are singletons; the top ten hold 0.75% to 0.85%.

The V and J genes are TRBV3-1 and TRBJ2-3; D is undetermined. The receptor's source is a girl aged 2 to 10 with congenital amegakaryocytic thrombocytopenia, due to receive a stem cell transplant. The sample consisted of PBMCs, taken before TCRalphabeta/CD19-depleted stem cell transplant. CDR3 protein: CASSPTPDTQYF. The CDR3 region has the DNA TGTGCCAGCAGCCCAACGCCAGATACGCAGTATTTT.